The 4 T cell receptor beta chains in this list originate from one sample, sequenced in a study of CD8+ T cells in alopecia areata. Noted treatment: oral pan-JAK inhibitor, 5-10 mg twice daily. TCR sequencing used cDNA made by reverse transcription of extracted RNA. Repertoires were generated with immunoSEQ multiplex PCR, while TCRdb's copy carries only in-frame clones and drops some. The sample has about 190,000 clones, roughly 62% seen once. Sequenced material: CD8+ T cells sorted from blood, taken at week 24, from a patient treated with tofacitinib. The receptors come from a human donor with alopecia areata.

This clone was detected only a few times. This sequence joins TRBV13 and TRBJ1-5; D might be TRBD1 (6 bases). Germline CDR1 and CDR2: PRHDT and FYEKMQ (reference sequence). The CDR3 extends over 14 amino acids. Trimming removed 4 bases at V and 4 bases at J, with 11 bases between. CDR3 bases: TGTGCCAGCAGCTCCGGACAGACGAATCAGCCCCAGCATTTT. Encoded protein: CASSSGQTNQPQHF.

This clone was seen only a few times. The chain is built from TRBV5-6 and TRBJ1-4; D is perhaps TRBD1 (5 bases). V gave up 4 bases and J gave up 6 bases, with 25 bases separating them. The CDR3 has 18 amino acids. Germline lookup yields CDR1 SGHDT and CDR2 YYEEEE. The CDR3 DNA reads TGTGCCAGCAGCCTGACCTTGGGGCAGGGAGGAAGCGATGAAAAACTGTTTTTT. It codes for CASSLTLGQGGSDEKLFF.

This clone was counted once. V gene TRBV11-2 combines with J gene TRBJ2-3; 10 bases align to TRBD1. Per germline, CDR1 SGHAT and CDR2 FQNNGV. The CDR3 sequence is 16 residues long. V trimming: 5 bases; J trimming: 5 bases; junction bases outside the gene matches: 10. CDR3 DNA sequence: TGTGCCAGCAGCACCTGGACAGGGGGTTGGCGAGATACGCAGTATTTT. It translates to CASSTWTGGWRDTQYF. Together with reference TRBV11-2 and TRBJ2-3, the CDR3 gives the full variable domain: EAGVAQSPRYKIIEKRQSVAFWCNPISGHATLYWYQQILGQGPKLLIQFQNNGVVDDSQLPKDRFSAERLKGVDSTLKIQPAKLEDSAVYLCASSTWTGGWRDTQYFGPGTRLTVL.

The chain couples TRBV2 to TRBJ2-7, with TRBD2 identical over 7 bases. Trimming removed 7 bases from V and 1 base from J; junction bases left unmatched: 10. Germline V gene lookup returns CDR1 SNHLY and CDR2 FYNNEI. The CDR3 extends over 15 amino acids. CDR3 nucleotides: TGTGCCAGCAACCGTCTAGCGGCCCGATCCTACGAGCAGTACTTC. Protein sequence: CASNRLAARSYEQYF.